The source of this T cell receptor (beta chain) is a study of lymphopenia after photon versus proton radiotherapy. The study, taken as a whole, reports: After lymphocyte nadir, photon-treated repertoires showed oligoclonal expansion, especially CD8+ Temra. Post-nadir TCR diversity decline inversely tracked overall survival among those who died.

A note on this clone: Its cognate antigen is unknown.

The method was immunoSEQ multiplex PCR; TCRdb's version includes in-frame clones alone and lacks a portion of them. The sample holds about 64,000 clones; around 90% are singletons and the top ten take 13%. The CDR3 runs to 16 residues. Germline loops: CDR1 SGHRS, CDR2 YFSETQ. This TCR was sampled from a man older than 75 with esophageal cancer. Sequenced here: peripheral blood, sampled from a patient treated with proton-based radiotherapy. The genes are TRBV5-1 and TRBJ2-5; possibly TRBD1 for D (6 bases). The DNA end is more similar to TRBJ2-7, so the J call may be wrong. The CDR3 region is CASSQEGVSQDYEQYF. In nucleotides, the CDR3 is TGCGCCAGCAGCCAAGAGGGGGTTAGTCAAGATTACGAGCAGTACTTC.